The 7 T cell receptor beta chains below were found in one sample sequenced in a study of blood T cell repertoires in COVID-19 (dated by TCRdb to about 2020). Library generation was performed with the immunoSEQ multiplex PCR assay. Imported from immuneACCESS, the table was reduced by TCRdb to in-frame sequences with V and J called. These copies leave out some clones; in studies compared against another copy, an unresolved V gene accounts for under half, and the cause of the remainder is not known. A total of approximately 74,000 clones appear in this sample, over 80% of them only once. Of the sample, roughly 2.5% falls within the top ten clones. Sequencing was carried out using peripheral blood. Every receptor here comes from an elderly man with active or convalescent COVID-19.

The V call is TRBV7-8, the J call TRBJ1-4, with D perhaps matching TRBD1 (5 bases). The CDR3 sequence is 16 residues long. Germline loops: CDR1 SGHVS, CDR2 FQNEAQ. Between the trimmed V and J ends, which lost 0 bases and 1 base, there was a span of 9 bases. CDR3 DNA sequence: TGTGCCAGCAGCTTAGCGCGGGGGGGAACTAATGAAAAACTGTTTTTT. Protein: CASSLARGGTNEKLFF.

The chain links TRBV6-6 to TRBJ2-3; D perhaps matches TRBD2 (5 bases). The V and J ends lost 2 bases and 1 base respectively, with 10 bases between them. Looked up from germline, CDR1 is MNHNY and CDR2 is SVGAGI (reference sequence). This CDR3 contains 15 residues. This CDR3 reads CASSYERRRTDTQYF. DNA for the CDR3: TGTGCCAGCAGTTACGAGCGGAGACGCACAGATACGCAGTATTTT.

This sequence joins TRBV11-2 and TRBJ1-2; 9 bases map to TRBD1. Germline CDR1 reads SGHAT; CDR2 reads FQNNGV. Germline trimming cut 8 bases from V and 4 bases from J; bases unmatched to any gene: 14. The length of the CDR3 is 16 residues. CDR3 in amino acids: CASEDSRDRVPYGYTF. Here the CDR3 DNA reads TGTGCCAGCGAAGATAGCCGGGACAGGGTCCCCTATGGCTACACCTTC.

The chain has TRBV5-1 and TRBJ2-2; TRBD2 is a possible D gene (5 bases). The CDR3 is 16 amino acids. The V gene's germline CDR1 is SGHRS and CDR2 YFSETQ. Trimming shortened V by 2 bases and J by 4 bases, and 15 bases separated the two germline ends. The CDR3 here is CASSLLREGTTGELFF. Written as DNA, the CDR3 is TGCGCCAGCAGCTTACTTCGCGAGGGAACCACCGGGGAGCTGTTTTTT.

The genes are TRBV5-1 and TRBJ1-4; D may be TRBD1 (6 bases). This CDR3 spans 14 amino acids. Germline-derived CDR1 and CDR2 are SGHRS and YFSETQ. The V gene lost 4 bases and the J gene lost 4 bases, with 11 bases spanning the gap. The CDR3 here is CASSPQGGNEKLFF. CDR3 coding DNA: TGCGCCAGCAGCCCACAGGGCGGTAATGAAAAACTGTTTTTT.

This sequence joins TRBV28 and TRBJ2-1; 12 nucleotides align to TRBD2. The CDR3 sequence is 13 residues long. V dropped 8 bases and J dropped 6; count of bases not matched to a gene: 2. The germline V gene has CDR1 MDHEN and CDR2 SYDVKM. CDR3 DNA: TGTGCCAGCGGGACTAGCGGGCTCAATGAGCAGTTCTTC. This gives the protein CASGTSGLNEQFF.

The chain couples TRBV12-2 to TRBJ1-2; the table's D call, TRBD1, was not checked against the DNA. TRBV12-2 has pseudogene status. This CDR3 comprises 14 residues. The CDR3 is CASRLGTGNYGYTF. The CDR3 DNA reads TGTGCAAGTCGCTTAGGGACAGGAAACTATGGCTACACCTTC.